The 13 T cell receptor beta chains listed next were all sequenced from one sample in a study of blood T cells in healthy people across ages (dated by TCRdb to the mid-2010s). Library generation was performed with 5' RACE. Instrument used: Illumina HiSeq 2500. A second PCR of about 7 to 12 cycles was run with a J-beta primer mix and a sample-barcoded 5' primer. TCRdb reprocessed the public reads (quality trimming at Q25 with fastp, clone calling with MiXCR) and kept in-frame beta chains. Rows with a matching CDR3 protein are joined into one entry that keeps the most common DNA and genes. The table for this sample lists about 1.4 million distinct CDR3 sequences; almost 60% of them were counted only once. The ten most abundant clones make up over 6.5% of the sample. Sequencing input: blood. These receptors all come from a man aged 18 to 29 in good health.

About this clonotype: Without the conserved terminal phenylalanine or tryptophan, this CDR3 likely stems from a read error. The rearrangement links TRBV29-1 to TRBJ2-5; 11 bases fit TRBD2. From germline, CDR1 is SQVTM and CDR2 ANQGSEA. CDR3 size: 14 residues. The CDR3 loop reads CSVLDSGGEETQYS. The CDR3 nucleotides are TGCAGCGTTCTCGATAGCGGGGGGGAAGAGACTCAGTACTCC.

The chain uses TRBV7-9 and TRBJ2-7; 7 bases align to TRBD2. The better agreement between TRBJ2-5 and the DNA end casts doubt on the J call. CDR1 and CDR2 from the germline V gene are SEHNR and FQNEAQ (reference sequence). CDR3 length: 15 amino acids. In DNA, the CDR3 is TGTGCCAGCAGCAACACAGCGGGACTCCCCGAGACCCAGTACTTC. It is translated as CASSNTAGLPETQYF.

The gene calls are TRBV27 and TRBJ1-1; TRBD1 might be the D (6 bases). This CDR3 has 15 residues. The ends were cut back, 6 bases at V and 2 bases at J, with 16 bases in the middle. Germline V lookup: CDR1 MNHEY, CDR2 SMNVEV (reference sequence). CDR3 sequence reads: CASSLDGGPNTEAFF. CDR3 DNA: TGTGCCAGCAGCCTGGACGGGGGGCCTAACACTGAAGCTTTCTTT.

The table lists this clonotype with a few counts. V usage is TRBV29-1 and J usage is TRBJ2-5; D unresolved. Germline CDR1 is SQVTM and CDR2 is ANQGSEA. The CDR3 is made up of 10 amino acids. Trimming shortened V by 3 bases and J by 7 bases, and 6 bases separated the two germline ends. DNA of the CDR3: TGCAGCGTTGAGTCCAGGACCCAGTACTTC. Its translation: CSVESRTQYF.

This clonotype came up a few times. The V and J genes are TRBV4-3 and TRBJ1-4, with 9 bases aligning to TRBD1. Trimming cost V 0 bases and J 15 bases; bases outside gene matches: 5. This CDR3 has 13 amino acids. The germline CDR1 and CDR2 sequences are LGHNA and YSLEER. CDR3 DNA: TGCGCCAGCAGCCAAGAGGTTCGGGACAGGGTGTTTTTT. Its translation is CASSQEVRDRVFF.

The chain is built from TRBV3-1 and TRBJ2-1, with TRBD2 matching 9 bases. Unmatched junction bases numbered 8, after V lost 5 bases and J lost 6 bases. Germline assignment: CDR1 LGHDT and CDR2 YNNKEL (reference sequence). CDR3 size: 15 residues. In DNA, the CDR3 is TGTGCCAGCAGCTTGCGGGGGGGCGGTCCCAATGAGCAGTTCTTC. Its translation is CASSLRGGGPNEQFF.

This sequence joins TRBV20-1 and TRBJ2-3; no clear D gene. Per the germline V gene, CDR1 is DFQATT and CDR2 is SNEGSKA (reference sequence). The CDR3 consists of 10 residues. V was pared by 5 bases and J by 6 bases, with 6 bases between. Here the CDR3 DNA reads TGCAGTGCTGGTCCGGATACGCAGTATTTT. Protein: CSAGPDTQYF.

The CDR3 spells CASSPDLHAGTNYEQYF. The CDR3 DNA reads as TGTGCCAGCAGCCCGGACCTTCACGCCGGGACAAACTACGAGCAGTACTTC. The chain joins TRBV7-9 to TRBJ2-7, with D possibly being TRBD1 (6 bases). Germline CDR1 is SEHNR and CDR2 is FQNEAQ (reference sequence). The CDR3 extends over 17 amino acids. V lost 5 bases and J 3 bases, leaving 23 bases between the germline ends.

This chain joins TRBV7-2 and TRBJ2-4, with a possible D match to TRBD2 (6 bases). The germline V and J ends were trimmed by 2 bases and 6 bases, with 17 bases remaining between them. The CDR3 is 16 amino acids. Looked up from germline, CDR1 is SGHTA and CDR2 is FQGNSA. CDR3 protein: CASSLLPRGSLNIQYF. CDR3 in DNA: TGTGCCAGCAGCTTACTACCGCGGGGCTCCTTAAACATTCAGTACTTC. Drawing the rest from reference TRBV7-2 and TRBJ2-4, the complete variable domain is GAGVSQSPSNKVTEKGKDVELRCDPISGHTALYWYRQSLGQGLEFLIYFQGNSAPDKSGLPSDRFSAERTGGSVSTLTIQRTQQEDSAVYLCASSLLPRGSLNIQYFGAGTRLSVL.

The chain recombines TRBV6-1 with TRBJ2-7; 7 bases fit TRBD1. Germline-derived CDR1 and CDR2 are MNHNS and SASEGT. V trimming: 5 bases; J trimming: 0 bases; junction bases outside the gene matches: 13. CDR3 length: 17 residues. The CDR3 is CASSPPVGPGGSYEQYF. The CDR3 DNA reads as TGTGCCAGCAGTCCCCCGGTCGGACCAGGGGGCTCCTACGAGCAGTACTTC.

This clonotype was recorded once. The rearrangement joins TRBV13 to TRBJ2-1, with a tentative D call TRBD2 (6 bases). The CDR3 is 16 amino acids. V lost 5 bases, J lost 2 bases, and 16 bases lay in between. Germline lookup yields CDR1 PRHDT and CDR2 FYEKMQ (reference sequence). The CDR3 spells CASSTEGTGPYNEQFF. CDR3 coding DNA: TGTGCCAGCAGCACGGAGGGGACGGGACCCTACAATGAGCAGTTCTTC. The full variable domain, with the rest looked up from reference TRBV13 and TRBJ2-1, is AAGVIQSPRHLIKEKRETATLKCYPIPRHDTVYWYQQGPGQDPQFLISFYEKMQSDKGSIPDRFSAQQFSDYHSELNMSSLELGDSALYFCASSTEGTGPYNEQFFGPGTRLTVL.

The chain uses TRBV20-1 and TRBJ1-5; D is possibly TRBD1 (6 bases). The V and J ends lost 0 bases and 0 bases respectively, with 12 bases between them. The CDR3 length is 16 residues. In germline, CDR1 is DFQATT, CDR2 SNEGSKA (reference sequence). The CDR3 loop is CSARDTGADSNQPQHF. CDR3 nucleotides: TGCAGTGCTAGAGATACGGGGGCGGATAGCAATCAGCCCCAGCATTTT.

The chain recombines TRBV12-3 or TRBV12-4 with TRBJ2-5; 11 positions agree with TRBD2. The length of the CDR3 is 14 residues. V gave up 6 bases and J gave up 11 bases; unmatched junction bases: 11. DNA for the CDR3: TGTGCCAGCAGGGGGACTAGCGGAAGGAGGGAGCAGTACTTC. Protein product: CASRGTSGRREQYF.